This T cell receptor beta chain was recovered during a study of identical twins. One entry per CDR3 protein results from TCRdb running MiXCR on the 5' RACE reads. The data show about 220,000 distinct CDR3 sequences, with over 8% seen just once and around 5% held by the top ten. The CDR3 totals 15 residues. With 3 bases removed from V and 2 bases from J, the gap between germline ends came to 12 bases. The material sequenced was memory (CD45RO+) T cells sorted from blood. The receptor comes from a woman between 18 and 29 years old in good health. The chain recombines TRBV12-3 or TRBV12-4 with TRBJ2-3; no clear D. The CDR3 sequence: CASSFGNLITDTQYF. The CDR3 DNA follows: TGTGCCAGCAGTTTCGGAAACTTGATCACAGATACGCAGTATTTT.